The 23 T cell receptor beta chains in this list originate from one sample, sequenced in a study of blood T cell repertoires in COVID-19. Clones were sequenced by immunoSEQ multiplex PCR, and TCRdb holds only the in-frame ones, with some missing. The table includes about 88,000 clones, 90% detected once. The source material was peripheral blood. The origin of the receptors is a man aged 55 to 70 with acute or convalescent COVID-19.

This chain connects TRBV19 to TRBJ2-5; D gene unclear. V was pared by 4 bases and J by 5 bases, with 20 bases between. The CDR3 runs to 16 residues. Germline V gives CDR1 LNHDA, CDR2 SQIVND (reference sequence). CDR3 residues: CASSKVTGSTGETQYF. CDR3 bases: TGTGCCAGTAGTAAAGTAACTGGTTCGACTGGGGAGACCCAGTACTTC.

J is TRBJ2-5 and V is TRBV5-1; a weak D match, TRBD2 (6 bases). The V and J ends lost 4 bases and 2 bases respectively, with 9 bases between them. This CDR3 has 13 amino acids. Germline CDR1 and CDR2: SGHRS and YFSETQ. CDR3 sequence reads: CASSRGTQETQYF. The CDR3 coding sequence is TGCGCCAGCAGCCGAGGGACTCAAGAGACCCAGTACTTC.

The chain has TRBV6-5 and TRBJ1-6; the D gene is possibly TRBD1 (6 bases). V was shortened by 4 bases and J by 7 bases, with 17 bases between the two germline ends. Germline V gene data show CDR1 as MNHEY and CDR2 as SVGAGI. The CDR3 covers 16 residues. CDR3 bases: TGTGCCAGCAGTTCCCCGTTGGGGAGGGGGAATTCACCCCTCCACTTT. Amino acids: CASSSPLGRGNSPLHF.

The V and J genes are TRBV4-2 and TRBJ2-3; possibly TRBD2 for D (6 bases). V dropped 3 bases and J dropped 0 bases, with 16 bases sitting between them. Looked up from germline, CDR1 is LGHNA and CDR2 is YNFKEQ. The CDR3 runs to 17 residues. The CDR3 sequence: CASSQISGLPSTDTQYF. The DNA for the CDR3 is TGTGCCAGCAGCCAGATCTCGGGACTGCCTAGCACAGATACGCAGTATTTT.

V gene TRBV19 combines with J gene TRBJ2-2, with D tentatively TRBD2 (6 bases). V was clipped by 3 bases and J by 4 bases, with 12 bases between them. The CDR3 is 15 residues long. The germline gives CDR1 LNHDA, CDR2 SQIVND (reference sequence). CDR3 sequence: CASSMVGAGTGELFF. The CDR3 bases are TGTGCCAGTAGTATGGTGGGAGCGGGCACCGGGGAGCTGTTTTTT. The full variable domain, with the rest looked up from reference TRBV19 and TRBJ2-2, is DGGITQSPKYLFRKEGQNVTLSCEQNLNHDAMYWYRQDPGQGLRLIYYSQIVNDFQKGDIAEGYSVSREKKESFPLTVTSAQKNPTAFYLCASSMVGAGTGELFFGEGSRLTVL.

J is TRBJ1-1 and V is TRBV11-2; weak D call: TRBD1 (6 bases). The V end was cut by 4 bases, the J end by 0 bases, with 24 bases between. Germline V CDR1 and CDR2: SGHAT, FQNNGV. The CDR3 has 19 amino acids. Here the CDR3 DNA reads TGTGCCAGCAGCTCTATCCTCCGGGACACGTACTCGATGAACACTGAAGCTTTCTTT. Protein product: CASSSILRDTYSMNTEAFF.

This chain uses TRBV7-2 with TRBJ2-1, with 11 nucleotides matching TRBD2. CDR1 is SGHTA, CDR2 FQGNSA, per germline. Trimming took 5 bases from V and 3 from J; bases not matched to a gene: 6. The CDR3 has 16 residues. The CDR3 spells CASSTELAGGYNEQFF. In DNA, the CDR3 is TGTGCCAGCAGCACGGAGCTAGCGGGAGGCTACAATGAGCAGTTCTTC.

The rearrangement joins TRBV7-3 to TRBJ1-2, with 7 bases identical to TRBD1. Germline values: CDR1 SGHTA, CDR2 FQGTGA. There are 14 residues in the CDR3. J was trimmed by 7 bases and V by 5 bases; bases with no gene match: 10. The CDR3 DNA reads TGTGCCAGCAGCCCCTCAGGGACAGTCCTTGGCTACACCTTC. It is translated as CASSPSGTVLGYTF. The variable domain in full, completed from reference TRBV7-3 and TRBJ1-2, reads GAGVSQTPSNKVTEKGKYVELRCDPISGHTALYWYRQSLGQGPEFLIYFQGTGAADDSGLPNDRFFAVRPEGSVSTLKIQRTERGDSAVYLCASSPSGTVLGYTFGSGTRLTVV.

The rearrangement joins TRBV7-3 to TRBJ2-1, with 7 bases matching TRBD2. The CDR3 is 11 residues long. Trimming cost V 1 base and J 15 bases; bases outside gene matches: 3. Germline V gene sequence: CDR1 SGHTA, CDR2 FQGTGA. The CDR3 DNA reads as TGTGCCAGCAGCTTAAGCGGGAGTCTGTTCTTC. Its protein product is CASSLSGSLFF.

The sample holds one count of this clone. This rearrangement joins TRBV19 to TRBJ2-1; 13 nucleotides agree with TRBD2. Trimming cost V 7 bases and J 4 bases; bases outside gene matches: 4. Germline loops: CDR1 LNHDA, CDR2 SQIVND (reference sequence). The CDR3 runs to 15 residues. For the CDR3, the DNA is TGTGCCAGTAACCCGACTAGCGGGGGGTACAATGAGCAGTTCTTC. Translating gives CASNPTSGGYNEQFF.

J is TRBJ2-7 and V is TRBV18; 15 positions agree with TRBD2. This CDR3 comprises 17 residues. Germline V gives CDR1 KGHSH, CDR2 LQKENI. After removal of 3 bases from V and 5 bases from J, the junction contained 8 bases not matched to a gene. CDR3 coding DNA: TGTGCCAGCTCACCCCCGGGACTAGCGGGAGGCGGGCACGAGCAGTACTTC. Protein: CASSPPGLAGGGHEQYF.

This chain links TRBV5-4 with TRBJ2-3; D might be TRBD2 (7 bases). With 1 base removed from V and 4 bases from J, the gap between germline ends came to 13 bases. CDR1 SGHNT and CDR2 YYREEE come from the germline V gene (reference sequence). The CDR3 runs 15 residues. CDR3 sequence (DNA): TGTGCCAGCAGCTTGTCGGGGGGCCATGCAGATACGCAGTATTTT. It codes for CASSLSGGHADTQYF.

The genes are TRBV5-1 and TRBJ2-3, with 7 bases lining up with TRBD2. Unmatched junction bases numbered 11, after V lost 0 bases and J lost 4 bases. Germline V gives CDR1 SGHRS, CDR2 YFSETQ. The CDR3 contains 17 residues. Here the CDR3 reads CASSLVGRGSGADTQYF. For the CDR3, the DNA is TGCGCCAGCAGCTTGGTAGGGCGCGGGAGTGGCGCAGATACGCAGTATTTT.

This sequence joins TRBV4-3 and TRBJ2-2, with TRBD2 matching 13 bases. CDR1 and CDR2 from the germline V gene are LGHNA and YSLEER. The CDR3 length is 17 residues. Trimming cost V 4 bases and J 7 bases; bases outside gene matches: 9. The DNA for the CDR3 is TGCGCCAGCAGCCGAGGTGGACTAGCGGGAGTTATCGGGGAGCTGTTTTTT. Translation gives CASSRGGLAGVIGELFF.

The gene calls are TRBV11-3 and TRBJ2-1; weak D call: TRBD1 (7 bases). The CDR3 is 14 residues long. Deletions cut 2 bases from V and 8 bases from J, with 13 bases between. In germline, CDR1 is SGHNT, CDR2 YENEEA. The DNA for the CDR3 is TGTGCCAGCAGCTTATTAGGCAGGGGGGATGAGCAGTTCTTC. It encodes CASSLLGRGDEQFF.

The V and J genes are TRBV2 and TRBJ2-3; 13 nucleotides agree with TRBD2. The J segment lost 0 bases and the V segment lost 7 bases, leaving 10 bases of the junction unmatched. Germline V gene lookup returns CDR1 SNHLY and CDR2 FYNNEI. This CDR3 region has 18 residues. In DNA, the CDR3 is TGTGCCAGCAAGCGACTAGCGGGAGGTACTTCTAGCACAGATACGCAGTATTTT. As protein: CASKRLAGGTSSTDTQYF. Full variable domain (missing parts from reference TRBV2 and TRBJ2-3): EPEVTQTPSHQVTQMGQEVILRCVPISNHLYFYWYRQILGQKVEFLVSFYNNEISEKSEIFDDQFSVERPDGSNFTLKIRSTKLEDSAMYFCASKRLAGGTSSTDTQYFGPGTRLTVL.

The chain couples TRBV7-2 to TRBJ1-1, with D unclear. Germline-derived CDR1 and CDR2 are SGHTA and FQGNSA. With 5 bases removed from V and 1 base from J, the gap between germline ends came to 17 bases. The CDR3 has 16 residues. DNA of the CDR3: TGTGCCAGCAGCCCACGGACTACGGGCCCGAACACTGAAGCTTTCTTT. Its translation: CASSPRTTGPNTEAFF. Full variable domain (rest looked up from reference TRBV7-2 and TRBJ1-1): GAGVSQSPSNKVTEKGKDVELRCDPISGHTALYWYRQSLGQGLEFLIYFQGNSAPDKSGLPSDRFSAERTGGSVSTLTIQRTQQEDSAVYLCASSPRTTGPNTEAFFGQGTRLTVV.

J is TRBJ2-1 and V is TRBV29-1; 8 positions match TRBD2. In germline, CDR1 is SQVTM, CDR2 ANQGSEA. The CDR3 loop spans 13 amino acids. V was pared by 7 bases and J by 8 bases, with 10 bases of the junction left unmatched. The CDR3 loop is CSGVGLAGYEQFF. Here the CDR3 DNA reads TGCAGCGGCGTGGGGCTAGCGGGTTATGAGCAGTTCTTC.

The chain recombines TRBV10-1 with TRBJ2-3, with TRBD2 as a possible D gene (6 bases). Looked up from germline, CDR1 is WNHNN and CDR2 is SYGVQD (reference sequence). CDR3 size: 16 residues. V gave up 0 bases and J gave up 2 bases, with 12 bases separating them. In DNA, the CDR3 is TGCGCCAGCAGTGAGTCGATCGGAGGGCTCACAGATACGCAGTATTTT. Translated: CASSESIGGLTDTQYF.

V gene TRBV30 combines with J gene TRBJ1-5, with D tentatively TRBD1 (5 bases). Germline-derived CDR1 and CDR2 are GTSNPN and SVGIG (reference sequence). The CDR3 runs to 13 residues. Between the trimmed V and J ends, which lost 2 bases and 3 bases, there was a span of 8 bases. CDR3 loop: CAWSTRDNQPQHF. DNA for the CDR3: TGTGCCTGGAGTACCAGGGACAATCAGCCCCAGCATTTT.

The V gene is TRBV28, the J gene TRBJ2-1, with TRBD2 identical over 10 bases. Germline V gives CDR1 MDHEN, CDR2 SYDVKM. There are 16 residues in the CDR3. J lost 3 bases, V lost 3 bases, and 5 bases had no gene match. This chain's CDR3 is CASSFVTSGLYNEQFF. CDR3 sequence (DNA): TGTGCCAGCAGTTTTGTGACTAGCGGGCTCTACAATGAGCAGTTCTTC.

V gene TRBV5-1 combines with J gene TRBJ2-1; maybe TRBD2 (6 bases). The germline gives CDR1 SGHRS, CDR2 YFSETQ. CDR3 size: 14 residues. Deletions cut 0 bases from V and 5 bases from J, with 9 bases between. In nucleotides, the CDR3 is TGCGCCAGCAGCTTGGTTGGGACTCACAATGAGCAGTTCTTC. It codes for CASSLVGTHNEQFF. The full variable domain, in which reference TRBV5-1 and TRBJ2-1 provide the parts outside the CDR3, is KAGVTQTPRYLIKTRGQQVTLSCSPISGHRSVSWYQQTPGQGLQFLFEYFSETQRNKGNFPGRFSGRQFSNSRSEMNVSTLELGDSALYLCASSLVGTHNEQFFGPGTRLTVL.

The V call is TRBV7-6, the J call TRBJ2-5, with a tentative D call TRBD2 (7 bases). V dropped 2 bases and J dropped 5 bases, with 15 bases sitting between them. This CDR3 has 15 amino acids. Germline CDR1 SGHVS, CDR2 FNYEAQ. This chain's CDR3 is CASSLNPGGRETQYF. In nucleotides, the CDR3 is TGTGCCAGCAGCTTAAACCCCGGGGGGCGGGAGACCCAGTACTTC.